This TCR beta chain was recorded in a study of OX40 agonist ivuxolimab in advanced cancers. Study details: Every patient in dose escalation had hepatocellular carcinoma, melanoma, renal cell or head and neck cancer. Participants averaged approximately 65 years of age (range 23 to 79) and were 82.7% male. Study outcomes and limitations: Among the least clonally expanded were partial responders at 0.1-3.0 mg/kg.

A remark on this clone: Its cognate antigen is unknown.

CDR3 size: 15 residues. Germline values: CDR1 KGHSH, CDR2 LQKENI. V dropped 2 bases and J dropped 1 base, with 8 bases sitting between them. The study sampled blood at baseline, cycle 4 day 1, and cycle 7 day 1. Here immunoSEQ multiplex PCR was the method, and the copy in TCRdb shows in-frame clones only, minus some. The sample holds tens of thousands of clones; roughly nine tenths are singletons and the top ten take around 0.19%. The sequence was obtained from an adult with an advanced solid tumor such as melanoma, head and neck, liver or kidney cancer. The gene calls are TRBV18 and TRBJ2-2, with D unresolved. Sequencing used CD4+ or CD8+ T cells sorted from blood, obtained in a trial of the OX40 agonist ivuxolimab. The CDR3 region is CASSPLGMNTGELFF. CDR3 DNA sequence: TGTGCCAGCTCACCATTAGGCATGAACACCGGGGAGCTGTTTTTT.